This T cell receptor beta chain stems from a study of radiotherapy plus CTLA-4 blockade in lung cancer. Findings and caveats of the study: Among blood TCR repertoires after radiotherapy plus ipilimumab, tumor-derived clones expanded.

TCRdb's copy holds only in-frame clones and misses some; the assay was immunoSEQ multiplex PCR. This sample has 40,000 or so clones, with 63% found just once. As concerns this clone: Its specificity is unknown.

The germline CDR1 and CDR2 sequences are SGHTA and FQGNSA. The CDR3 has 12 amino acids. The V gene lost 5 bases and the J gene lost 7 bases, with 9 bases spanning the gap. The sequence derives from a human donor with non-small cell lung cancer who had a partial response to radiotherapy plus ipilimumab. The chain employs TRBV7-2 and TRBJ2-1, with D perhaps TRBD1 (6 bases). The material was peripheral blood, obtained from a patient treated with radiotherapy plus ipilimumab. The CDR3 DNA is TGTGCCAGCAGCGAACAGGGAAATGAGCAGTTCTTC. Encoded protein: CASSEQGNEQFF. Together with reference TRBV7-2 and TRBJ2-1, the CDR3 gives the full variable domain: GAGVSQSPSNKVTEKGKDVELRCDPISGHTALYWYRQSLGQGLEFLIYFQGNSAPDKSGLPSDRFSAERTGGSVSTLTIQRTQQEDSAVYLCASSEQGNEQFFGPGTRLTVL.